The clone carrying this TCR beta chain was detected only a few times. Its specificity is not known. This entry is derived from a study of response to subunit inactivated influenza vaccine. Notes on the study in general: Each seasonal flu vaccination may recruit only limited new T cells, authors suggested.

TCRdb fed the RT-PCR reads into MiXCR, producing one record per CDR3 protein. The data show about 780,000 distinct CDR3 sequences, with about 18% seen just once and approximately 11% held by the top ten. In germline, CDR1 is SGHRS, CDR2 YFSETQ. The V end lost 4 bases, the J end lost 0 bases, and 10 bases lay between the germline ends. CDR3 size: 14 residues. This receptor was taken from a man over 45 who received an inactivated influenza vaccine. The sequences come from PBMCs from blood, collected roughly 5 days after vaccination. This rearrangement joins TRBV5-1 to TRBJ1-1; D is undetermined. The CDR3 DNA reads TGCGCCAGCAGCAAGACTGGCATGAACACTGAAGCTTTCTTT. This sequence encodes CASSKTGMNTEAFF.